The T cell receptor beta chain described here comes from a study of T cells after yellow fever vaccination (dated 2019 in TCRdb). Notes on the research overall: The SMART-Seq v4 Ultra Low Input RNA kit was used to prepare libraries from fractions with low cell numbers. To follow T-cell clones before and after both primary and booster YFV17D yellow fever vaccination, bulk TCR alpha and beta repertoires underwent longitudinal sequencing. Two healthy male donors, one aged 18 to 29 and one aged 30 to 40 years, were included in the cohort. Blood was collected at multiple timepoints before and after primary and secondary immunization, and bulk PBMC replicates and cell subsets were isolated. The paper's findings and limits, for the study overall: The secondary T-cell response was found to be weaker but faster than the primary response, with a peak reached on day 5 rather than on day 15. Computational filtering was required because FACS-sorted repertoires could contain abundant contaminating clonotypes from the bulk population. After the booster, most clones that had expanded after primary vaccination were detected again (nearly 97% of CD4 and under 90% of CD8), suggesting broad maintenance of memory. The study included only a couple of donors, which limits how far the findings can be generalized. A small fraction of clonotypes appeared in both the CD4 and CD8 compartments, likely as a result of convergent recombination.

The cysteine opens and the phenylalanine closes a CDR3 of 17 amino acids. The retained sequence is limited to the CDR3, 51 bases, with the frame set at the first base. At the junction V is shortened by 0 bases and J by 8 bases; bases outside the gene matches: 11. CDR1 LGHNA and CDR2 YNFKEQ were looked up in the germline V gene. Only a few counts were recorded for this clonotype. Its target antigen remains unknown. Within one base of it there is no much larger clone, and no base qualities were kept. This specimen's treatment or condition label, interpreted: live attenuated yellow fever vaccine strain. PBMCs were isolated from peripheral blood using a standard Ficoll-Paque protocol. Dynabeads CD4 and CD8 positive selection kits were used to isolate CD4 and CD8 T-cell fractions. RNA was extracted with TriZol from bulk PBMCs, CD4 and CD8 fractions, and dextramer-positive and dextramer-negative fractions.

TCR cDNA was synthesized by 5'RACE template switching, which introduced a universal primer site and unique molecular identifiers. Priming for cDNA synthesis came from both the TCR alpha and TCR beta constant segments. Library amplification involved two PCR steps, and the second step added sample barcodes and sequencing adapters. Libraries were sequenced on Illumina HiSeq 2500 (2x100 bp) or NovaSeq (2x150 bp). In the authors' own workflow: MIGEC was used to demultiplex reads and collapse the reads into UMI consensus sequences, and MiXCR was used for V(D)J alignment. Vaccine-responding clonotypes were defined with edgeR using replicate PBMC samples, requiring FDR below 0.01 and a log2 fold change above 5 up to day 15. Bulk clonotypes were assigned CD4 or CD8 identity according to which sequenced CD4 or CD8 repertoire held them at higher abundance. TCRdb redid the processing of the public reads, applying fastp at Q25 and MiXCR, and retained in-frame beta chains. Under each unique CDR3 protein, matching rows form one entry showing the most common genes and DNA. The authors' filters were not applied to this entry. The sample table holds 150,000 to 200,000 distinct CDR3 sequences, of which about 6.2% were seen once. In total, the top ten clones hold 2.5% to 3.5% of the sample.

The receptor was derived from a man aged 18 to 35 who received the YFV17D yellow fever vaccine. The V and J genes are TRBV4-2 and TRBJ2-1, and 9 junction bases match TRBD2. The sample here was CD4+ T cells sorted from PBMCs, taken on the day of the first yellow fever vaccination. The CDR3 protein sequence reads: CASSQDSVRGGLDEQFF. The DNA sequence follows: TGTGCCAGCAGCCAAGATTCCGTGCGGGGGGGCCTAGATGAGCAGTTCTTC.